This T cell receptor (beta chain) is drawn from a study of blood T cell repertoires in COVID-19. Sequencing was performed with immunoSEQ multiplex PCR; in TCRdb, only in-frame clones are kept and a portion is missing. The sample has 150,000 to 200,000 clones, approximately 80% seen once. Germline V gives CDR1 SGHRS, CDR2 YFSETQ. This CDR3 has 16 residues. With 4 bases clipped from V and 2 bases from J, the junction kept 11 bases outside the gene matches. The sequenced material came from PBMCs or T cells enriched from blood (not recorded which). The rearrangement uses TRBV5-1 and TRBJ2-7; 8 bases are shared with TRBD2. The receptor's source is a man in his forties who had recovered from COVID-19. CDR3 amino acids: CASSVPSPGGAYEQYV. The CDR3 bases are TGCGCCAGCAGCGTCCCATCTCCGGGGGGGGCCTACGAGCAGTACGTC.